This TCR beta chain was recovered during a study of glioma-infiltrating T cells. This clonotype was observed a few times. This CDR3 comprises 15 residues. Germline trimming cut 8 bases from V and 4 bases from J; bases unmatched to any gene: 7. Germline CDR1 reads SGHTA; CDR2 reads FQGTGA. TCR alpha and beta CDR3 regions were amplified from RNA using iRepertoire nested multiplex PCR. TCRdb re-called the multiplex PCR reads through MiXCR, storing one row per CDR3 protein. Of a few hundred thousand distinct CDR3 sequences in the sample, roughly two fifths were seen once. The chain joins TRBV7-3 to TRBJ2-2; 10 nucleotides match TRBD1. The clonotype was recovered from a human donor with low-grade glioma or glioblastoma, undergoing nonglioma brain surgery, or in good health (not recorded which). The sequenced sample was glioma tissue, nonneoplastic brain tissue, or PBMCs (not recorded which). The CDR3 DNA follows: TGTGCCAGCTCCCGACAGGGGGCTATCACCGGGGAGCTGTTTTTT. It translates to CASSRQGAITGELFF.